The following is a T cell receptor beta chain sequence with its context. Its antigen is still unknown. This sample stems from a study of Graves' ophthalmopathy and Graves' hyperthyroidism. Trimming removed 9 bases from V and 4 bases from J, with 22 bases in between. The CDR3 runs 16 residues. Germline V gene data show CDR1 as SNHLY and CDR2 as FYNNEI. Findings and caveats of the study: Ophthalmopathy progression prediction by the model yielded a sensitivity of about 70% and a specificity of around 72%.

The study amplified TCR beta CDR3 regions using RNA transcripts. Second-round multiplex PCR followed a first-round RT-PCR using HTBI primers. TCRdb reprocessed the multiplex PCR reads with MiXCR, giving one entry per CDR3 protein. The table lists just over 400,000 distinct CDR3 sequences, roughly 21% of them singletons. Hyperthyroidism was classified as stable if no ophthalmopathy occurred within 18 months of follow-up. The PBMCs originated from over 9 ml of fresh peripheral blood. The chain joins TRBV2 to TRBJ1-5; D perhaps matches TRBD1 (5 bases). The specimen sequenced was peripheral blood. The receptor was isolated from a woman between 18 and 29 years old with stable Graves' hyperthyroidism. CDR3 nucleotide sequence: TGTGCCAGTCGCGGGCAAGGGGCAATCCCAAATCAGCCCCAGCATTTT. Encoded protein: CASRGQGAIPNQPQHF.